This TCR beta chain emerged from a study of T cells after yellow fever vaccination (dated by TCRdb to 2018 to 2020). Context from the whole study: The SMART-Seq v4 Ultra Low Input RNA kit was used to prepare libraries from fractions with low cell numbers. To track T-cell clones before and after primary and booster YFV17D yellow fever vaccination, bulk TCR alpha and beta repertoires were sequenced longitudinally. Two healthy male donors, one aged 18 to 29 and one aged 30 to 40 years, were included in the cohort. Bulk PBMC replicates and cell subsets were isolated from blood drawn at multiple timepoints before and after both primary and secondary immunization.

The germline V end is reduced by 0 bases and the J end by 0 bases; junction bases left unmatched: 5. The germline V gene provides CDR1 SGHRS and CDR2 YFSETQ. The CDR3 measures 17 amino acids from cysteine to phenylalanine. The entry retains the CDR3 DNA only, 51 bases that are in frame from base 1. This sample's treatment or condition label indicates: live attenuated yellow fever vaccine strain. PBMCs were isolated from peripheral blood using a standard Ficoll-Paque protocol. CD4 and CD8 T-cell fractions were isolated with Dynabeads CD4 and CD8 positive selection kits. TriZol was used to extract RNA from bulk PBMCs, CD4 and CD8 fractions, and dextramer-positive and dextramer-negative fractions. This clonotype occurred many times. Its specific antigen is unknown. No per-base quality is available; no much larger clone lies one base away. TCR cDNA was synthesized by 5'RACE template switching, which introduced a universal primer site and unique molecular identifiers. Priming for cDNA synthesis came from both the TCR alpha and TCR beta constant segments. Two PCR steps were used to amplify libraries, with sample barcodes and sequencing adapters being added in the second step. Sequencing of libraries was done on Illumina HiSeq 2500 (2x100 bp) or NovaSeq (2x150 bp). The published analysis was carried out like this. MIGEC was used to demultiplex reads and collapse the reads into UMI consensus sequences, and MiXCR was used for V(D)J alignment. Vaccine-responding clonotypes were defined with edgeR using replicate PBMC samples, requiring FDR below 0.01 and a log2 fold change above 5 up to day 15. Each bulk clonotype was labeled CD4 or CD8 based on which sequenced repertoire, CD4 or CD8, contained the clonotype at higher abundance. Through fastp at Q25 and MiXCR, TCRdb rebuilt clones from the public reads, retaining in-frame beta chains. A single entry per CDR3 protein holds the most common genes and DNA from its merged rows. The V and J calls shown here were made by TCRdb, not taken from the authors' results. This sample comprises about 120,000 distinct CDR3 sequences, about 7% of them detected only once. Of the sample, 2.7% is held by the ten largest clones.

On the study overall, not on this receptor specifically: Only a couple of donors were included in the study, so the extent to which the findings can be generalized is limited. A small share of clonotypes occurred in both CD4 and CD8 compartments, likely arising from convergent recombination. Because abundant contaminating clonotypes from the bulk population could be contained in FACS-sorted repertoires, computational filtering was required. The secondary T-cell response was weaker than the primary response but faster, peaking on day 5 instead of day 15. After the booster, most of the clones that had expanded following primary vaccination were detected again (roughly 96% of CD4 and around nine tenths of CD8), which suggests that memory was broadly maintained.

This clonotype was obtained from a man aged 18 to 30 who received the YFV17D yellow fever vaccine. The sample here was CD4+ T cells sorted from PBMCs, taken more than 35 days after the first yellow fever vaccination. This chain joins TRBV5-1 to TRBJ2-3; the junction holds 9 bases that match TRBD2. In nucleotides, the sequence is TGCGCCAGCAGCTTGGGGACTAGCGTTACTAGCACAGATACGCAGTATTTT. The encoded protein is CASSLGTSVTSTDTQYF.